The 7 T cell receptor beta chains below were found in one sample sequenced in a study of blood T cells in healthy people across ages. A second PCR of roughly 7 to 11 cycles used a sample-barcoded 5' primer and a J-beta primer mix. TCRdb re-called the 5' RACE reads with MiXCR, one entry per CDR3 protein. Of over a million distinct CDR3 sequences in the sample, about 23% are singletons; the top ten hold approximately 0.7%. These data also formed part of another study, on T cells of mothers and their children.

Sequenced sample: blood. The receptor set was obtained from a girl aged 2 to 10 in good health.

In the case of this clonotype: Sequence at one end of the junction differs from germline and may be a read error. The rearrangement joins TRBV12-3 or TRBV12-4 to TRBJ2-1; D remains unclear. The J call is doubtful: the DNA matches TRBJ2-5 better. The CDR3 covers 13 residues. The CDR3 DNA reads as TGTACCAGCAGTAAAGTTACCCGAGAGACCCAGTACTTC. Translating it yields CTSSKVTRETQYF.

V gene TRBV12-3 or TRBV12-4 combines with J gene TRBJ2-7, with 7 bases that match TRBD2. Losses at the gene ends were 7 bases for V and 3 bases for J; bases not matched to a gene: 9. The CDR3 has 14 residues. This CDR3 reads CASKSAGDVYEQYF. The CDR3 DNA is TGTGCCAGCAAGTCGGCGGGAGATGTCTACGAGCAGTACTTC.

This clonotype appeared a few times. The chain links TRBV5-1 to TRBJ1-2; no clear D gene. Germline V gene sequence: CDR1 SGHRS, CDR2 YFSETQ. The CDR3 runs to 11 residues. Deletions cut 2 bases from V and 8 bases from J, with 7 bases between. CDR3 in amino acids: CASSFDSGYTF. The DNA for the CDR3 is TGCGCCAGCAGCTTTGACTCGGGCTACACCTTC.

This clonotype appeared a few times. The gene calls are TRBV5-1 and TRBJ2-7, with TRBD2 matching over 7 bases. Germline CDR1 and CDR2: SGHRS and YFSETQ. The J segment lost 4 bases and the V segment lost 3 bases, leaving 13 bases of the junction unmatched. This CDR3 contains 16 residues. The DNA of the CDR3 is TGCGCCAGCAGCTCTTCACGCGGGACTACGAGATACGAGCAGTACTTC. This sequence encodes CASSSSRGTTRYEQYF.

In its sample, this clonotype was seen many times. An end of the junction differs from the germline gene, which may be a read error. This rearrangement joins TRBV5-1 to TRBJ1-1; D not certain. CDR1 SGHRS and CDR2 YFSETQ come from the germline V gene. There are 13 residues in the CDR3. The CDR3 region has the DNA TGTGCCAGCAGCCCCAGACTGAACACTGAAGCTTTCTTT. Translated: CASSPRLNTEAFF.

The chain uses TRBV12-3 or TRBV12-4 and TRBJ2-3, with D maybe TRBD2 (5 bases). The CDR3 totals 16 residues. Trimming stripped 6 bases from V and 14 bases from J, with 30 bases between. The CDR3 loop is CASSERRGEVTDMRYF. The DNA of the CDR3 is TGTGCCAGCAGCGAACGACGGGGAGAGGTAACAGATATGCGGTATTTT.

This clonotype was seen a few times. The chain couples TRBV7-6 to TRBJ2-5; D is undetermined. Near its end, the DNA agrees better with TRBJ2-7, so the J call may be wrong. CDR3 length: 15 amino acids. The V gene's germline CDR1 is SGHVS and CDR2 FNYEAQ. CDR3 loop: CASSPFISSSYEQYF. CDR3 nucleotides: TGTGCCAGCAGCCCCTTCATCTCGTCCTCCTACGAGCAGTACTTC.